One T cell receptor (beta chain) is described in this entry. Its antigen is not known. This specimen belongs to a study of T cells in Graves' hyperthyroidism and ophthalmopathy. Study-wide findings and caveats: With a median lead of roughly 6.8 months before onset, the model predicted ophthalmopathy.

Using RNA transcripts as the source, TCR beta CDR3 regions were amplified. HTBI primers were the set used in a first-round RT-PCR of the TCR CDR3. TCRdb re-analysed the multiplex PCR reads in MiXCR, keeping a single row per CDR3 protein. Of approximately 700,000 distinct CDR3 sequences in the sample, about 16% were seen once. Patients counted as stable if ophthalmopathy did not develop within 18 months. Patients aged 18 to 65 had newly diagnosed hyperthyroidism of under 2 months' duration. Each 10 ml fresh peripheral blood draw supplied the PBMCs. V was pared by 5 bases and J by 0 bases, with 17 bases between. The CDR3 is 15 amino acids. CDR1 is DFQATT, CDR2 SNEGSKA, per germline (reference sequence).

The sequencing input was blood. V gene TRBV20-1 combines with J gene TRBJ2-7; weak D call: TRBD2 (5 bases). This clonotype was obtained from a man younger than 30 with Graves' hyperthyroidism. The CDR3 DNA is TGCAGTGCTTCCCTAGCAACGTACCCCTCCTACGAGCAGTACTTC. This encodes CSASLATYPSYEQYF.